A selection of T cell receptor beta chains follows, all from one sample in a study of cytomegalovirus exposure and HLA in healthy donors. Repertoires were generated with immunoSEQ multiplex PCR, while TCRdb's copy carries only in-frame clones and drops some. The sample shows 160,000 or so clones, over 80% of them seen only once. Sample: PBMCs. These receptor sequences come from a woman between 18 and 29 years old in good health and CMV-seronegative. CDR3s leave out the opening cysteine and the closing phenylalanine or tryptophan.

v_call	j_call	cdr3_aa
TRBV30	TRBJ1-2	AWSRRGRAFYGYT
TRBV28	TRBJ2-5	ASRRGGFQETQY
TRBV30	TRBJ1-4	ALTHNEKLF
TRBV7-9	TRBJ2-3	ASSWTGRTDTQY
TRBV7-9	TRBJ1-4	ASSATGVGEKLF
TRBV15	TRBJ2-5	ATSRDRAGKETQY
TRBV18	TRBJ2-7	ASSPPGGFAYEQY
TRBV11-1	TRBJ1-2	ASSLSGAGYT
TRBV6-5	TRBJ2-7	ASSSLVGGTTYEQY
TRBV28	TRBJ1-5	ASSPRTGWFQPQH
TRBV2	TRBJ2-6	ATVGTGGSGANVLT
TRBV18	TRBJ1-2	ASSPRDKKTPMNYGYT
TRBV7-9	TRBJ1-5	SSSLVLGTGRHQPQH
TRBV27	TRBJ1-1	ASSLRGGNTEAF
TRBV5-4	TRBJ1-2	ASSLGRGNNGYT
TRBV5-6	TRBJ2-3	ASSLVLAGGEDTQY
TRBV19	TRBJ1-2	ASRERTETNYGYT
TRBV7-8	TRBJ1-5	ASSPISNQPQH